This T cell receptor (beta chain) was sequenced in a study of shared T cell receptors in the human thymus. Germline V gene data show CDR1 as MNHEY and CDR2 as SVGAGI. The CDR3 is 12 residues long. Trimming removed 10 bases at V and 10 bases at J, with 17 bases between. Method: immunoSEQ multiplex PCR; TCRdb's copy keeps in-frame clones and lacks some. The data hold about 660,000 clones, with over 75% observed a single time. In addition, the sample was reused for a study of human thymus T cells. That publication notes: Thymic and blood repertoires showed apparently biased V and J gene usage.

The chain carries TRBV6-5 and TRBJ2-1, with a possible D match to TRBD2 (5 bases). The sample consisted of thymocytes. The TCR was taken from a boy under two years old with a congenital heart defect. The CDR3 sequence: CATEADRGEQFF. The CDR3 DNA follows: TGTGCCACGGAGGCGGACCGCGGGGAGCAGTTCTTC.